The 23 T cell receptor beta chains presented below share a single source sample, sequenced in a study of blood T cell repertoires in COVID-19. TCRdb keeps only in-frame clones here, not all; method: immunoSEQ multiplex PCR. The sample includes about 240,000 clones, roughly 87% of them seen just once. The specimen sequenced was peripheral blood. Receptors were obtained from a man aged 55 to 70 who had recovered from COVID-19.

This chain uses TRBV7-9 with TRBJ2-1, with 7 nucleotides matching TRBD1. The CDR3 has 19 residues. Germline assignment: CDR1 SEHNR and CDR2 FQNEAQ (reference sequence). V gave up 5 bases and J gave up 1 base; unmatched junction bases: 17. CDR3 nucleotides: TGTGCCAGCAGCCCCGGGACCGTCAGTCACAGGGGATCCTACAATGAGCAGTTCTTC. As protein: CASSPGTVSHRGSYNEQFF.

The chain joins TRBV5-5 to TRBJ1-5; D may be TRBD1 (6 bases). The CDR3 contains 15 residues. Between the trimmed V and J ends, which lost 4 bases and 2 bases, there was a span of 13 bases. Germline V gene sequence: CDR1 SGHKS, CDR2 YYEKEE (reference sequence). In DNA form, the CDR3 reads TGTGCCAGCAGCCCCACAGGGTCGGGCAATCAGCCCCAGCATTTT. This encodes CASSPTGSGNQPQHF.

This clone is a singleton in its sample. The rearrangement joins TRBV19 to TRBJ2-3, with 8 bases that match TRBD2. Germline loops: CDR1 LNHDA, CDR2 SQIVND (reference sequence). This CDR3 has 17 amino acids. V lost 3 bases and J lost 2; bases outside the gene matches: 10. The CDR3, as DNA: TGTGCCAGTAGTATCCCCACGGCGACTAGCGTCACAGATACGCAGTATTTT. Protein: CASSIPTATSVTDTQYF.

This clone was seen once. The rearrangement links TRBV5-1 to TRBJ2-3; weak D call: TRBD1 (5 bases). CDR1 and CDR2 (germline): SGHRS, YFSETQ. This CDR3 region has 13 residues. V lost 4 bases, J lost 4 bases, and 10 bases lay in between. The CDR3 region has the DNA TGCGCCAGCAGCGTACAAGGGGCAGATACGCAGTATTTT. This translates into CASSVQGADTQYF.

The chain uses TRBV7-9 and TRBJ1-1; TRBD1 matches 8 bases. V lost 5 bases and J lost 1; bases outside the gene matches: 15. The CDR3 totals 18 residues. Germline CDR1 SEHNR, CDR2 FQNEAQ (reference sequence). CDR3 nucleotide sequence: TGTGCCAGCAGCCGCCTTAACCTCAGGGGGCAGGAGAACACTGAAGCTTTCTTT. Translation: CASSRLNLRGQENTEAFF.

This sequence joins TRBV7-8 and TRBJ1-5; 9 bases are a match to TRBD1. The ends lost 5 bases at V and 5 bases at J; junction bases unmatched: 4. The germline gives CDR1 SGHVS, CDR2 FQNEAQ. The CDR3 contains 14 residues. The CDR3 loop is CASSAGQGHQPQHF. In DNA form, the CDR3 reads TGTGCCAGCAGCGCGGGACAGGGACATCAGCCCCAGCATTTT.

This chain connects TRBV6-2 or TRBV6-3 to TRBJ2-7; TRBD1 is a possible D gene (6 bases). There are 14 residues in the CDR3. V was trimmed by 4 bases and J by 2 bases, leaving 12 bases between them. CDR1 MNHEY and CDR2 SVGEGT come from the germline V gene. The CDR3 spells CASSSTRGTYEQYV. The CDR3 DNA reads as TGTGCCAGCAGTTCTACTAGGGGGACCTACGAGCAGTACGTC.

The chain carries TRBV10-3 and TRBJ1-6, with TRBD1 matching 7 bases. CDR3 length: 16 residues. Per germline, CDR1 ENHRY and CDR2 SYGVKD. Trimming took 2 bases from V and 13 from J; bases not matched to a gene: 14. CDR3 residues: CAISERLGQTHPPLHF. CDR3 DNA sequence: TGTGCCATCAGTGAGAGGTTGGGACAGACCCATCCGCCCCTCCACTTT.

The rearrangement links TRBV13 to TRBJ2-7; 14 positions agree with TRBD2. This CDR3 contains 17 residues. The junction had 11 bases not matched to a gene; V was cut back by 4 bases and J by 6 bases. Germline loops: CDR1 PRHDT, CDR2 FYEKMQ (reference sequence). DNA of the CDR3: TGTGCCAGCAGCTCCTGGACTAGCGGGGGGACGATATCCGAGCAGTACTTC. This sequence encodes CASSSWTSGGTISEQYF.

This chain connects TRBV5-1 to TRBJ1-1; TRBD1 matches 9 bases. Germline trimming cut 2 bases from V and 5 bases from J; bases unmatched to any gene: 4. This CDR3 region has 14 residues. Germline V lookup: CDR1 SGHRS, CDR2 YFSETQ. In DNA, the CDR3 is TGCGCCAGCAGCTTCCCGGGACAGGGAACTGAAGCTTTCTTT. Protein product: CASSFPGQGTEAFF.

The CDR3 is CASSTQWEGDYGYTF. Here the CDR3 DNA reads TGTGCCAGTAGTACGCAGTGGGAGGGTGACTATGGCTACACCTTC. V gene TRBV19 combines with J gene TRBJ1-2; no firm D call. Deletions cut 4 bases from V and 3 bases from J, with 15 bases between. Looked up from germline, CDR1 is LNHDA and CDR2 is SQIVND (reference sequence). The CDR3 is 15 residues long.

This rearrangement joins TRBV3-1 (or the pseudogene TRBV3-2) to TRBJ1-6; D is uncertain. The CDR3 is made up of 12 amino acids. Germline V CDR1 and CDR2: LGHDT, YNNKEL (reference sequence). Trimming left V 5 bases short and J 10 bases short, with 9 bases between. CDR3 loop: CASSRGYSPLHF. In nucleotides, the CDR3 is TGTGCCAGCAGCAGAGGGTACTCACCCCTCCACTTT.

CDR3 bases: TGTGCCAGCAGCCAACAGGGAGGGCAGCCCCAGCATTTT. Translation gives CASSQQGGQPQHF. The chain has TRBV12-3 or TRBV12-4 and TRBJ1-5; D may be TRBD1 (6 bases). With 6 bases removed from V and 7 bases from J, the gap between germline ends came to 13 bases. The CDR3 length is 13 residues.

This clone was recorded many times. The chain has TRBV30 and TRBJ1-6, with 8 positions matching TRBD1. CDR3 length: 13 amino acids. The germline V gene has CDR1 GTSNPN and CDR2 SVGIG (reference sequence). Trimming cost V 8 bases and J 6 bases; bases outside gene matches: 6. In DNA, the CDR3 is TGTGCCGGGCACGGACAGGGTAATTCACCCCTCCACTTT. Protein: CAGHGQGNSPLHF.

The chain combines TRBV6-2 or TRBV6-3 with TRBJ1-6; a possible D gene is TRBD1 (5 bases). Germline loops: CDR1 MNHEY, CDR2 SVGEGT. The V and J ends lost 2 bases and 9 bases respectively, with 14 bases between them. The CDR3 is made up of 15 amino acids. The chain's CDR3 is CASSYRGRGGSPLHF. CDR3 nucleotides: TGTGCCAGCAGTTACAGGGGCCGCGGGGGTTCACCCCTCCACTTT.

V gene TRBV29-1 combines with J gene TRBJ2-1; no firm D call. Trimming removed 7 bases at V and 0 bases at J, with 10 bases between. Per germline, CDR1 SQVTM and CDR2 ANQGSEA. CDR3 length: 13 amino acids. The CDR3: CSALAFSYNEQFF. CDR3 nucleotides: TGCAGCGCTCTGGCATTCTCCTACAATGAGCAGTTCTTC.

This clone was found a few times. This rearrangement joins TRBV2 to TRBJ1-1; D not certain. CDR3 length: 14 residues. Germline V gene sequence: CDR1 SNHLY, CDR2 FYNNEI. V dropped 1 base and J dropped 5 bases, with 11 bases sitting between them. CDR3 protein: CASSEVGWRTEAFF. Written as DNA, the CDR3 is TGTGCCAGCAGTGAAGTCGGGTGGAGGACTGAAGCTTTCTTT.

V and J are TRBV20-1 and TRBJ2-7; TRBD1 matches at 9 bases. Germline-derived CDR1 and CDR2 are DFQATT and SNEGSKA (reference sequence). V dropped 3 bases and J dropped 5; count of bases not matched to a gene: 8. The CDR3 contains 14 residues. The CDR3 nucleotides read TGCAGTGCTAGTCGGGGACAGGGCGCGGACGAGCAGTACTTC. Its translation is CSASRGQGADEQYF.

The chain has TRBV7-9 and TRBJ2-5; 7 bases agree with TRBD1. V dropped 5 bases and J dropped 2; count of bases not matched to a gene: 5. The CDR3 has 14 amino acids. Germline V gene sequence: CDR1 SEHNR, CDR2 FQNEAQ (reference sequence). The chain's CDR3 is CASSIQGRQETQYF. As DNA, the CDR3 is TGTGCCAGCAGCATACAGGGGCGGCAAGAGACCCAGTACTTC.

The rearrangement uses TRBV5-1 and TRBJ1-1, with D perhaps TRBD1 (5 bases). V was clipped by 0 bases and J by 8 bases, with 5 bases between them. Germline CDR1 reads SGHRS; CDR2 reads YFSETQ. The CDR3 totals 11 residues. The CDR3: CASSLGQEAFF. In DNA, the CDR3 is TGCGCCAGCAGCTTGGGACAGGAAGCTTTCTTT.

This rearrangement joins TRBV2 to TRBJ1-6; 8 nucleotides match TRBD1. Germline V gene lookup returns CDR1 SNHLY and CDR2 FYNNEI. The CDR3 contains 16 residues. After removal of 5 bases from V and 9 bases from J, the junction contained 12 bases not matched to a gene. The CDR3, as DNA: TGTGCCAGCAGTAGGGCGACAGGGGACGGGATTTCACCCCTCCACTTT. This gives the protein CASSRATGDGISPLHF. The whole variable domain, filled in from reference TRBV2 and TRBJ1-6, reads EPEVTQTPSHQVTQMGQEVILRCVPISNHLYFYWYRQILGQKVEFLVSFYNNEISEKSEIFDDQFSVERPDGSNFTLKIRSTKLEDSAMYFCASSRATGDGISPLHFGNGTRLTVT.

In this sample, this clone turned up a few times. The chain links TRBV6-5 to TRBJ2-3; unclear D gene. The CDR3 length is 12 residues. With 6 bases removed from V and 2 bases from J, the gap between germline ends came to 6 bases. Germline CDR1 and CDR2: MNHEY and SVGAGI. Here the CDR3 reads CASRLYTDTQYF. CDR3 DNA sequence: TGTGCCAGCAGACTATACACAGATACGCAGTATTTT.

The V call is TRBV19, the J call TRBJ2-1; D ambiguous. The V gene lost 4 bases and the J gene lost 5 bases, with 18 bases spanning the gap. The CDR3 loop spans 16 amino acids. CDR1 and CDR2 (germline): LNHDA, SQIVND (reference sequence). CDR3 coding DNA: TGTGCCAGTAGTACTCCGAAGGCTAAGCGCCACAATGAGCAGTTCTTC. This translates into CASSTPKAKRHNEQFF.